This paragraph reports one T cell receptor beta chain. Its antigen is as yet unknown. This entry comes from a study of OX40 agonist ivuxolimab in advanced cancers. Study in general: Partial responses were achieved by three patients: one hepatocellular carcinoma, two cutaneous melanoma.

V shed 9 bases and J 0 bases; nucleotides not matched to a gene: 7. Germline CDR1 reads MDHEN; CDR2 reads SYDVKM. There are 15 residues in the CDR3. Blood got drawn at baseline, again on cycle 4 day 1, and then on cycle 7 day 1. The method was immunoSEQ multiplex PCR; TCRdb's version includes in-frame clones alone and lacks a portion of them. The top ten clones hold about 4.2% of a sample with roughly 62,000 clones, about 85% of them seen once. Whole-study results and caveats: In general, CD8+ T cells held more expanded clones than CD4+ did, on average. Among the lowest peripheral clonal expansion occurred in 0.1-3.0 mg/kg partial responders.

The clonotype was recovered from an adult with an advanced solid tumor such as melanoma, head and neck, liver or kidney cancer. V usage is TRBV28 and J usage is TRBJ1-4; TRBD1 agrees at 7 bases. The material was CD4+ or CD8+ T cells sorted from blood, obtained in a trial of the OX40 agonist ivuxolimab. The CDR3 protein is CASSGGDTTNEKLFF. The CDR3, as DNA: TGTGCCAGTTCAGGGGGAGATACAACTAATGAAAAACTGTTTTTT.